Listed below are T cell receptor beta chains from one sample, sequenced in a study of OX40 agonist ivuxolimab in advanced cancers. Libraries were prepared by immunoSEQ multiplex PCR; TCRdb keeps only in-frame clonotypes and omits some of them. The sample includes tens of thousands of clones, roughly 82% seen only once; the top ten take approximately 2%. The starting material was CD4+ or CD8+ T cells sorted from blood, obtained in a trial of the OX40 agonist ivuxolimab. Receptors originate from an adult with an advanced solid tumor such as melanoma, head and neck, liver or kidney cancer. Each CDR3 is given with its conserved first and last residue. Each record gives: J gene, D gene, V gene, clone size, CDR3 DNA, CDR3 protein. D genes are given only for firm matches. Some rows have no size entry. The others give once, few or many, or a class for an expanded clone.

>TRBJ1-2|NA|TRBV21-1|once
TGTGCCAGCAGCAAATTTAGACCTGCAGGGAGGGAAGCTTCTCCCTATGGCTACACCTTC
CASSKFRPAGREASPYGYTF
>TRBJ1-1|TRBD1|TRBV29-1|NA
TGCAGCGTTCGCCCCGGAACGGACAGGGGGCAGGTAGCTTTCTTT
CSVRPGTDRGQVAFF
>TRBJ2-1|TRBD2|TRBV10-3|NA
TGTGCCATCAGTGTAACTAGCGGACTCTACAATGAGCAGTTCTTC
CAISVTSGLYNEQFF
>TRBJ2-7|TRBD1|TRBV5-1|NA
TGCGCCAGCAGCTTGGGACAGGGACGTGCCCCGTACGAGCAGTACTTC
CASSLGQGRAPYEQYF
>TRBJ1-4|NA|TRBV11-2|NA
TGTGCCAGCAGCCTAGAGAGCCTATATGGGGAAAAACTGTTTTTT
CASSLESLYGEKLFF
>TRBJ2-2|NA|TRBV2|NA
TGTGCCAGCAGTACCGGGACGGCGAACACCGGGGAGCTGTTTTTT
CASSTGTANTGELFF
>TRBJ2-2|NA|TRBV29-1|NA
TGCAGCGTTGACAGACAGAACACCGGGGAGCTGTTTTTT
CSVDRQNTGELFF
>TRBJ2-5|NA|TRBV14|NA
TGTGCCAGCAGCCAAATGAGGGCCGGAGAGACCCAGTACTTC
CASSQMRAGETQYF
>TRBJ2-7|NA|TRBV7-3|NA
TGTGCCAGCAGCTTCGGGAGTCTCCCTATCTACGAGCAGTACTTC
CASSFGSLPIYEQYF
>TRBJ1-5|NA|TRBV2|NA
TGTGCCAGCAGGGCCCAAGGGAATCAGCCCCAGCATTTT
CASRAQGNQPQHF